Listed below are T cell receptor beta chains from one sample, sequenced in a study of breast tumors, draining lymph nodes, adjacent tissues. Using its own MiXCR run on the multiplex PCR reads, TCRdb lists one record per CDR3 protein. This table holds more than 250,000 distinct CDR3 sequences, about 30% found once. Sequenced: axillary lymph node tissue. Receptor source: a female donor with breast cancer. Some clones in this sample may be carry-over from other donors' samples. Both conserved end residues are part of each CDR3. Fields, in order: J gene, clone size, V gene, D gene, CDR3 protein, CDR3 DNA. The D gene is left open where the match is weak. Rows give clone size only sometimes, using once, few, many, or a class for an expanded clone.

TRBJ2-1 once TRBV10-1 NA CASRQGMGTGEQFF TGCGCCAGCAGGCAGGGGATGGGCACCGGGGAGCAGTTCTTC
TRBJ2-1 many TRBV7-8 TRBD2 CASSFLAGNNEQFF TGTGCCAGCAGCTTTTTAGCGGGAAACAATGAGCAGTTCTTC
TRBJ1-4 NA TRBV5-1 NA CASGLAGATGARKLFF TGCGCCAGCGGACTAGCGGGAGCCACCGGGGCGAGAAAACTGTTTTTT
TRBJ2-5 many TRBV9 TRBD1 CASSKDRGWETQYF TGTGCCAGCAGCAAGGACAGGGGGTGGGAGACCCAGTACTTC
TRBJ2-3 NA TRBV24-1 TRBD2 CATSARLAGGADTQYF TGTGCCACCAGTGCCAGGCTAGCGGGAGGCGCGGATACGCAGTATTTT
TRBJ1-5 few TRBV5-4 NA CASSLGGPGSNQPQHF TGTGCCAGCAGCTTAGGGGGGCCGGGGAGCAATCAGCCCCAGCATTTT
TRBJ2-1 many TRBV6-4 TRBD2 CASSDSLAGNEQFF TGTGCCAGCAGTGACTCACTAGCGGGGAATGAGCAGTTCTTC
TRBJ2-7 NA TRBV15 TRBD1 CATSSLAHGQGPSVQYF TGTGCCACCAGCAGCTTGGCCCACGGACAGGGCCCATCTGTGCAGTACTTC
TRBJ2-5 NA TRBV20-1 NA CSALRDTQETQYF TGCAGTGCTCTCCGGGACACTCAAGAGACCCAGTACTTC
TRBJ2-1 many TRBV12-3/TRBV12-4 NA CASSLSYNEQFF TGTGCCAGCAGCTTGTCCTACAATGAGCAGTTCTTC
TRBJ2-5 many TRBV30 TRBD2 CAWGSGLGQETQYF TGTGCCTGGGGGTCAGGACTAGGGCAAGAGACCCAGTACTTC
TRBJ2-3 many TRBV24-1 TRBD2 CATSVLIAGGPTDTQYF TGTGCCACCAGTGTTTTAATAGCGGGAGGGCCCACAGATACGCAGTATTTT
TRBJ1-4 many TRBV5-6 NA CASSFSGREKLFF TGTGCCAGCAGCTTCTCAGGGAGGGAAAAACTGTTTTTT
TRBJ2-3 NA TRBV6-1 NA CASTDGRGATDTQYF TGTGCCAGCACTGATGGCCGAGGCGCCACAGATACGCAGTATTTT
TRBJ2-3 NA TRBV13 NA CASSLVASFELDTQYF TGTGCCAGCAGCTTGGTGGCTAGCTTTGAGCTAGATACGCAGTATTTT
TRBJ1-3 many TRBV12-5 TRBD1 CASGLTTGGGNTIYF TGTGCTAGTGGTTTGACCACAGGGGGAGGAAACACCATATATTTT
TRBJ2-4 NA TRBV12-3/TRBV12-4 NA CASSFLRNKNIQYF TGTGCCAGCAGTTTCTTGCGTAACAAAAACATTCAGTACTTC
TRBJ2-1 few TRBV7-2 TRBD2 CASSLVSGGYNEQLF TGTGCCAGCAGCTTAGTGAGCGGGGGTTACAATGAGCAGCTCTTC
TRBJ2-7 NA TRBV5-4 NA CASSLVGPYEQYF TGTGCCAGCAGCTTGGTAGGCCCCTACGAGCAGTACTTC
TRBJ2-7 NA TRBV28 TRBD2 CASSLDFSGIEQYF TGTGCCAGCAGTTTGGATTTTAGCGGGATCGAGCAGTACTTC
TRBJ2-3 NA TRBV24-1 NA CALVSASDTQYF TGTGCCCTTGTTAGCGCATCAGATACGCAGTATTTT
TRBJ2-5 many TRBV5-1 TRBD1 CASSTGQQETQYF TGCGCCAGCAGCACGGGACAGCAAGAGACCCAGTACTTC